Each of the 10 T cell receptor beta chains below was sequenced from the same sample in a study of shared clonotypes between healthy human individuals. Sequencing used immunoSEQ multiplex PCR; TCRdb keeps in-frame clones, though not all of them. The repertoire holds about half a million clones, with about four fifths as singletons. Source material: PBMCs. The receptors here all came from a woman between 40 and 50 years old in good health. Some clones in this sample may be carry-over from other donors' samples.

This chain joins TRBV6-6 and TRBJ2-3, with no clear D. CDR3 size: 13 residues. Germline V gene lookup returns CDR1 MNHNY and CDR2 SVGAGI (reference sequence). Deletions cut 0 bases from V and 5 bases from J, with 6 bases between. Written as DNA, the CDR3 is TGTGCCAGCAGTTACTCCTCGGGAGATACGCAGTATTTT. Residues: CASSYSSGDTQYF.

The chain is built from TRBV4-2 and TRBJ2-3; 7 bases are shared with TRBD2. The CDR3 is made up of 15 amino acids. Germline CDR1 and CDR2: LGHNA and YNFKEQ. With 4 bases clipped from V and 4 bases from J, the junction kept 8 bases outside the gene matches. The CDR3 DNA sequence: TGTGCCAGCAGCCTTATGACTAGCCCCCCAGATACGCAGTATTTT. This codes for CASSLMTSPPDTQYF.

A word on this clone: This sample includes further DNA sequences coding for the same CDR3. The chain joins TRBV15 to TRBJ1-5; the D is unclear. The CDR3 runs to 15 residues. V shed 0 bases and J shed 7 bases, with 13 bases lying between them. Germline V gene lookup returns CDR1 LNHNV and CDR2 YYDKDF (reference sequence). In DNA, the CDR3 is TGTGCCACCAGCAGAGATTTAGGAGGGAGGCAGCCCCAGCATTTT. This codes for CATSRDLGGRQPQHF. Drawing the rest from reference TRBV15 and TRBJ1-5, the complete variable domain is DAMVIQNPRYQVTQFGKPVTLSCSQTLNHNVMYWYQQKSSQAPKLLFHYYDKDFNNEADTPDNFQSRRPNTSFCFLDIRSPGLGDTAMYLCATSRDLGGRQPQHFGDGTRLSIL.

The gene calls are TRBV21-1 and TRBJ1-1. TRBV21-1 corresponds to a pseudogene. This CDR3 has 15 residues. The CDR3 coding sequence is TGTGCCAGCAGCAAAGGAGGCCTATTGAACACTGAAGCTTTCTTT. Amino acid sequence: CASSKGGLLNTEAFF.

The chain recombines TRBV7-2 with TRBJ1-2; D is uncertain. V was shortened by 1 base and J by 8 bases, with 11 bases between the two germline ends. The germline CDR1 and CDR2 sequences are SGHTA and FQGNSA. The CDR3 is 13 residues long. CDR3: CASSLVSRRGYTF. CDR3 coding DNA: TGTGCCAGCAGCTTAGTGAGTCGTCGGGGCTACACCTTC.

This chain connects TRBV19 to TRBJ1-5; no clear D. The CDR3 extends over 17 amino acids. V was shortened by 6 bases and J by 0 bases, with 18 bases between the two germline ends. Germline loops: CDR1 LNHDA, CDR2 SQIVND (reference sequence). Here the CDR3 reads CASSQEVANPSNQPQHF. The CDR3 coding sequence is TGTGCCAGTAGCCAGGAGGTGGCAAACCCTAGCAATCAGCCCCAGCATTTT. Full variable domain (rest looked up from reference TRBV19 and TRBJ1-5): DGGITQSPKYLFRKEGQNVTLSCEQNLNHDAMYWYRQDPGQGLRLIYYSQIVNDFQKGDIAEGYSVSREKKESFPLTVTSAQKNPTAFYLCASSQEVANPSNQPQHFGDGTRLSIL.

The chain employs TRBV4-2 and TRBJ1-1, with D hard to call. CDR3 length equals 15 residues. V lost 0 bases to trimming and J lost 0 bases, with 8 bases between them. Germline V gene sequence: CDR1 LGHNA, CDR2 YNFKEQ. The CDR3 nucleotides are TGTGCCAGCAGCCAAGATAGGCTAATGAACACTGAAGCTTTCTTT. Translating gives CASSQDRLMNTEAFF.

The chain recombines TRBV30 with TRBJ1-5, with D unclear. Germline CDR1 is GTSNPN and CDR2 is SVGIG (reference sequence). The V end was cut by 0 bases, the J end by 1 base, with 13 bases between. CDR3 length: 16 amino acids. The CDR3 region has the DNA TGTGCCTGGAGTGTAAAGTATGGCCCCAGCAATCAGCCCCAGCATTTT. Amino acids: CAWSVKYGPSNQPQHF.

This clone appeared a single time. The J gene is TRBJ2-7, the V gene TRBV5-4; a weak D match, TRBD2 (6 bases). The CDR3 spans 14 residues. Trimming shortened V by 8 bases and J by 0 bases, and 15 bases separated the two germline ends. Germline-derived CDR1 and CDR2 are SGHNT and YYREEE (reference sequence). In DNA, the CDR3 is TGTGCCAGTGGAAGAACTAGCAGCTCCTACGAGCAGTACTTC. Translated: CASGRTSSSYEQYF. Based on the CDR3 plus reference TRBV5-4 and TRBJ2-7, the full variable domain is ETGVTQSPTHLIKTRGQQVTLRCSSQSGHNTVSWYQQALGQGPQFIFQYYREEENGRGNFPPRFSGLQFPNYSSELNVNALELDDSALYLCASGRTSSSYEQYFGPGTRLTVT.

This clone was observed once. The genes are TRBV6-4 and TRBJ2-7; D is undetermined. Trimming shortened V by 3 bases and J by 6 bases, and 12 bases separated the two germline ends. The V gene's germline CDR1 is MRHNA and CDR2 SNTAGT. CDR3 length: 13 amino acids. CDR3 coding DNA: TGTGCCAGCAGTGAGTTGGCGTCTGGCGAGCAGTACTTC. Its protein product is CASSELASGEQYF.